This T cell receptor (beta chain) was recorded in a study of shared clonotypes between healthy human individuals. With 3 bases removed from V and 11 bases from J, the gap between germline ends came to 16 bases. CDR3 size: 13 residues. CDR1 is SGHTA and CDR2 is FQGNSA in the germline V gene. Produced via immunoSEQ multiplex PCR; TCRdb's table is partial and in-frame only. The sample has roughly 500,000 clones, approximately 78% seen once. Source material: PBMCs. The rearrangement joins TRBV7-2 to TRBJ1-2; D is ambiguous. This clonotype originated in a woman aged 40 to 49 in good health. Some clones in this sample may be carry-over from other donors' samples. CDR3 DNA sequence: TGTGCCAGCAGCTTTGGCCCCACCCCTGAATACACCTTC. Its protein product is CASSFGPTPEYTF. Drawing the rest from reference TRBV7-2 and TRBJ1-2, the complete variable domain is GAGVSQSPSNKVTEKGKDVELRCDPISGHTALYWYRQSLGQGLEFLIYFQGNSAPDKSGLPSDRFSAERTGGSVSTLTIQRTQQEDSAVYLCASSFGPTPEYTFGSGTRLTVV.